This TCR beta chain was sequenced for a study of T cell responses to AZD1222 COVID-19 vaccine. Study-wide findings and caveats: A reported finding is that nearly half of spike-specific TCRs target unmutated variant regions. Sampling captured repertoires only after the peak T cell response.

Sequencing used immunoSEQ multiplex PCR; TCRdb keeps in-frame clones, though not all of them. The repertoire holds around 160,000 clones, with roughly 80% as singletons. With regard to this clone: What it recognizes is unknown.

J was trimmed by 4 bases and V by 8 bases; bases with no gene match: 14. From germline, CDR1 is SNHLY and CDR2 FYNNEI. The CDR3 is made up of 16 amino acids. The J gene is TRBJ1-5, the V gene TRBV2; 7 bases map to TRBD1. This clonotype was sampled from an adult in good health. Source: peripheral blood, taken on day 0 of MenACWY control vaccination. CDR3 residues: CASHKGAVEANQPQHF. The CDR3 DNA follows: TGTGCCAGCCACAAGGGGGCAGTTGAGGCGAATCAGCCCCAGCATTTT.